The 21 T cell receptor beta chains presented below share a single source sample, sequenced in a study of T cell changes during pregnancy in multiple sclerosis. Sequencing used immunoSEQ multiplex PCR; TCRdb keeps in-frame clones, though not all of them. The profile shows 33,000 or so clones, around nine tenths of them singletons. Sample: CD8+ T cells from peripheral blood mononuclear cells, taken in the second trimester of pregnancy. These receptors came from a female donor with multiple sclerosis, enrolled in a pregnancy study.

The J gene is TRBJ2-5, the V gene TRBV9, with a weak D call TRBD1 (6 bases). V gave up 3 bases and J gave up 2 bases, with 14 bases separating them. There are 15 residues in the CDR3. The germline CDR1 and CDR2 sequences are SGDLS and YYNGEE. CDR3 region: CASSESGTIQETQYF. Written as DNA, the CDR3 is TGTGCCAGCAGCGAATCCGGGACAATTCAAGAGACCCAGTACTTC. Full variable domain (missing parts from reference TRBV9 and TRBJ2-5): DSGVTQTPKHLITATGQRVTLRCSPRSGDLSVYWYQQSLDQGLQFLIQYYNGEERAKGNILERFSAQQFPDLHSELNLSSLELGDSALYFCASSESGTIQETQYFGPGTRLLVL.

CDR3 amino acids: CASSQVRTAGTQYF. The CDR3 region has the DNA TGCGCCAGCAGCCAAGTCCGGACTGCAGGTACGCAGTATTTT. This chain links TRBV4-1 with TRBJ2-3, with a possible D match to TRBD2 (5 bases). The CDR3 has 14 residues. Germline CDR1 reads MGHRA; CDR2 reads YSYEKL. V was pared by 1 base and J by 8 bases, with 13 bases between.

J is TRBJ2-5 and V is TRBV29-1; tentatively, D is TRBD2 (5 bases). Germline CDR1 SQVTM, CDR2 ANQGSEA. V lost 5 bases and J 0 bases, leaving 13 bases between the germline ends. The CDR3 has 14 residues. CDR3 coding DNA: TGCAGCGTTTGGAGGAAACAAAACCAAGAGACCCAGTACTTC. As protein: CSVWRKQNQETQYF.

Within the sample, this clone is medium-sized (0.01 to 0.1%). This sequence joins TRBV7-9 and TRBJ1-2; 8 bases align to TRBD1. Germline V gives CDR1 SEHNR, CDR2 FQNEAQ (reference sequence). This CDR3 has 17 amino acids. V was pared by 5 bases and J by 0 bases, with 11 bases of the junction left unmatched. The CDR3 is CASSHGAMTGANYGYTF. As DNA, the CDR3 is TGTGCCAGCAGCCATGGGGCGATGACAGGGGCTAACTATGGCTACACCTTC.

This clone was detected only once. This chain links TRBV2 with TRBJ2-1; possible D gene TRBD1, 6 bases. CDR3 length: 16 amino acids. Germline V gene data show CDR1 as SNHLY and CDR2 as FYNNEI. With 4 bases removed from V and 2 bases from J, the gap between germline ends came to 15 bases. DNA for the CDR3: TGTGCCAGCAGTGGGGGTGGGGGCTTAACCTACAATGAGCAGTTCTTC. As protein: CASSGGGGLTYNEQFF.

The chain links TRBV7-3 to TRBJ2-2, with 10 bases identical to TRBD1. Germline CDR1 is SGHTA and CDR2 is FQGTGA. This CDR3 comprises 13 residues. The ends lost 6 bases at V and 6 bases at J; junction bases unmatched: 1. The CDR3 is CASRGQGSGELFF. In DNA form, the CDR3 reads TGTGCCAGCAGGGGACAGGGGTCCGGGGAGCTGTTTTTT.

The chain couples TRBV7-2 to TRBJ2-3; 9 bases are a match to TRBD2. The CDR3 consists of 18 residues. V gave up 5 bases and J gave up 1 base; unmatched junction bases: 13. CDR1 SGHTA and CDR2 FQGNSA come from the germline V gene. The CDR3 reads CASSPETSGAKGTDTQYF. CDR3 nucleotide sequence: TGTGCCAGCAGCCCAGAGACTAGCGGAGCAAAGGGCACAGATACGCAGTATTTT.

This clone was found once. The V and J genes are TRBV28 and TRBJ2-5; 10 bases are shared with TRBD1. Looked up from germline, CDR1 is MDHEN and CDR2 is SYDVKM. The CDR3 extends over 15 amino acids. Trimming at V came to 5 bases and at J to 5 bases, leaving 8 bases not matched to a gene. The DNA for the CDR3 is TGTGCCAGCAGTCACGACAGGGGGCAGACGGAGACCCAGTACTTC. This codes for CASSHDRGQTETQYF.

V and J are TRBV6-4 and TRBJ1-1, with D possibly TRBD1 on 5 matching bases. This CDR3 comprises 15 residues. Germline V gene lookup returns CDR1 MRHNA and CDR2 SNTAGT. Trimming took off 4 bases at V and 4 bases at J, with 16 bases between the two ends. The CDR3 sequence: CASSVAAGTVTEAFF. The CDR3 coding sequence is TGTGCCAGCAGTGTTGCAGCGGGGACGGTCACTGAAGCTTTCTTT.

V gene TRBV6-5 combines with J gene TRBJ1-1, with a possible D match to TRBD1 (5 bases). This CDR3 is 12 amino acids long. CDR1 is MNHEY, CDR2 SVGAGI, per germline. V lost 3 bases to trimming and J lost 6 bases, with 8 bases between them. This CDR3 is CASSYSGAEAFF. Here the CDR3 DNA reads TGTGCCAGCAGTTATTCGGGGGCTGAAGCTTTCTTT.

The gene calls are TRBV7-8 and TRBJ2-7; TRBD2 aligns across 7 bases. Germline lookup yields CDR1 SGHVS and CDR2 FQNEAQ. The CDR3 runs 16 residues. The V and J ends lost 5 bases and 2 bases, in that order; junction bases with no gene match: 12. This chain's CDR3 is CASSPPGTGGTYEQYF. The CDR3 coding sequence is TGTGCCAGCAGCCCTCCGGGGACGGGAGGAACCTACGAGCAGTACTTC. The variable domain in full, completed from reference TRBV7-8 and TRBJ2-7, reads GAGVSQSPRYKVAKRGQDVALRCDPISGHVSLFWYQQALGQGPEFLTYFQNEAQLDKSGLPSDRFFAERPEGSVSTLKIQRTQQEDSAVYLCASSPPGTGGTYEQYFGPGTRLTVT.

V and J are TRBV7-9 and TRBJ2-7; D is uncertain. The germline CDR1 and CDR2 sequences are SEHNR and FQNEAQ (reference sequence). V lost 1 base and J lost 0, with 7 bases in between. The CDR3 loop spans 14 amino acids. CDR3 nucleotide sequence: TGTGCCAGCAGCTTAGGACTCAACTCCTACGAGCAGTACTTC. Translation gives CASSLGLNSYEQYF.

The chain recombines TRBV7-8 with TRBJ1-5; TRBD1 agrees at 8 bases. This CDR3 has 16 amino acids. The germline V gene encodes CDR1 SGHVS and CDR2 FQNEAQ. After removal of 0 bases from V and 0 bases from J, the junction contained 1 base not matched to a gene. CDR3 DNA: TGTGCCAGCAGCTTAGCCGGGACAGGTAGCAATCAGCCCCAGCATTTT. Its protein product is CASSLAGTGSNQPQHF.

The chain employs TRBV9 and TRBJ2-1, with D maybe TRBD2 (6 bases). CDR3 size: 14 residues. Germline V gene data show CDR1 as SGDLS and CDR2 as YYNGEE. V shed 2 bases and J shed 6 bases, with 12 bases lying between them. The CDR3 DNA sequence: TGTGCCAGCAGCGTCGGGACTGAGCCCAATGAGCAGTTCTTC. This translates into CASSVGTEPNEQFF.

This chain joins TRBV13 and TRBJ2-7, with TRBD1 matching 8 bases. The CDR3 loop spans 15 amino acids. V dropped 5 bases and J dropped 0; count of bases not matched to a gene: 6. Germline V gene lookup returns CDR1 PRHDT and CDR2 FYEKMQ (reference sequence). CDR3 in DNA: TGTGCCAGCAGCGGGGACAGGACCAGCTCCTACGAGCAGTACTTC. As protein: CASSGDRTSSYEQYF.

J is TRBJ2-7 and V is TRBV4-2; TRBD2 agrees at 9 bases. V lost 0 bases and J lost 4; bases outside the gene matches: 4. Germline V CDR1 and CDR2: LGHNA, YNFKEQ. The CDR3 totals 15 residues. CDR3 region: CASSQDASGRYEQYF. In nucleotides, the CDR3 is TGTGCCAGCAGCCAAGATGCGAGCGGGAGGTACGAGCAGTACTTC.

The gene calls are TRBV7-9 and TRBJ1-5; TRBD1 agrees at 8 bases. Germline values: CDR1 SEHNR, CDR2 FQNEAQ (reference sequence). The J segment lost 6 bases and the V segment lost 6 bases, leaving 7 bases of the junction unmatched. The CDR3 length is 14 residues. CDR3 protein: CASSSSGGGQPQHF. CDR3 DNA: TGTGCCAGCAGTTCATCAGGGGGCGGTCAGCCCCAGCATTTT.

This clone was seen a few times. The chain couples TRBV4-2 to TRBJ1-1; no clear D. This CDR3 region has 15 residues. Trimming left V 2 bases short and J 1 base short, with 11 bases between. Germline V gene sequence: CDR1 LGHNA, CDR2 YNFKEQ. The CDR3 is CASSQLSGKNTEAFF. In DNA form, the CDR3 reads TGTGCCAGCAGCCAATTGAGCGGTAAGAACACTGAAGCTTTCTTT.

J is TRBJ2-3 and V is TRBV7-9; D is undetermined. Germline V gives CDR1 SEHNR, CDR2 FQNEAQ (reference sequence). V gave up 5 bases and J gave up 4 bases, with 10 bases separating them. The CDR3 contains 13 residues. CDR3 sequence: CASSPGFPDTQYF. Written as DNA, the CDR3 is TGTGCCAGCAGCCCAGGTTTCCCAGATACGCAGTATTTT.

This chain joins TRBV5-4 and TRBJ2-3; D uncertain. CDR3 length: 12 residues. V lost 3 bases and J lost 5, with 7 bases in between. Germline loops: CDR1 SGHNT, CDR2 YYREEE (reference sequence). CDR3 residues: CASSWNRDTQYF. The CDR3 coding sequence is TGTGCCAGCAGCTGGAACAGAGATACGCAGTATTTT.

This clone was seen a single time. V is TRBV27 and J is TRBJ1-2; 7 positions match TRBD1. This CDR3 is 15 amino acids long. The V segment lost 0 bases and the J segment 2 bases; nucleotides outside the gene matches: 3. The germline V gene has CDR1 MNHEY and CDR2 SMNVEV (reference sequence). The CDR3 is CASSLSTGANYGYTF. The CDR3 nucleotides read TGTGCCAGCAGTTTATCAACAGGGGCAAACTATGGCTACACCTTC.